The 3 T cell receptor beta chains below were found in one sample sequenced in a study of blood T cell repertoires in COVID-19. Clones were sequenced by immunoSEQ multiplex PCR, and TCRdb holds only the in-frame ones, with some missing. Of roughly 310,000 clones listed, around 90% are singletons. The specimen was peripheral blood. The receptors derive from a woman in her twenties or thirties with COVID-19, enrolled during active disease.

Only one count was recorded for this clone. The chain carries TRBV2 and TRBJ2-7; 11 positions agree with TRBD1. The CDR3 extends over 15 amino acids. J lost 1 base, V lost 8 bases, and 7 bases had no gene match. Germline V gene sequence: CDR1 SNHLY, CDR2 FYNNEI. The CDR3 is CASGRDRGYSYEQYF. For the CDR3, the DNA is TGTGCCAGCGGAAGGGACAGGGGGTATTCCTACGAGCAGTACTTC.

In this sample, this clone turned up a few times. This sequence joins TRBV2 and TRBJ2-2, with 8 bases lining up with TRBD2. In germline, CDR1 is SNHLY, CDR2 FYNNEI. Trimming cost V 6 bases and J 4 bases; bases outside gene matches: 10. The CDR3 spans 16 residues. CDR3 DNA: TGTGCCAGCAGGGGATTAAGCGGGAGCCCCACCGGGGAGCTGTTTTTT. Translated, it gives CASRGLSGSPTGELFF.

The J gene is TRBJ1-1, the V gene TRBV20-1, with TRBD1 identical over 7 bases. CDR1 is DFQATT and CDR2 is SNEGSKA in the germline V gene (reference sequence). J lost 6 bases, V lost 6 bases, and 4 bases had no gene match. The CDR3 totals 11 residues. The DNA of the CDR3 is TGCAGTGCCTTCGGGACAGCTGAAGCTTTCTTT. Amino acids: CSAFGTAEAFF.